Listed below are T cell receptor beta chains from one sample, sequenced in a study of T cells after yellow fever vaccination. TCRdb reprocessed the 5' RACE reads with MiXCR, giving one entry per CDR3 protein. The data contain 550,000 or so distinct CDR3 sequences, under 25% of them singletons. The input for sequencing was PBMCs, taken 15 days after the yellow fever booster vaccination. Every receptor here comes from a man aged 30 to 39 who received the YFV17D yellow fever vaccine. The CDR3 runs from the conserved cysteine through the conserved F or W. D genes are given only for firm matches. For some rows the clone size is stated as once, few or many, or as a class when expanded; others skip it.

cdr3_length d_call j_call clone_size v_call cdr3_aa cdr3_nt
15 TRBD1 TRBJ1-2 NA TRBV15 CATSSRDRLGYGYTF TGTGCCACCAGCAGTCGGGACAGGCTGGGCTATGGCTACACCTTC
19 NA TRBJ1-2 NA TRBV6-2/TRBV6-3 CASSLDGMDGWGGWNGYTF TGTGCCAGCAGCCTGGACGGCATGGATGGATGGGGAGGATGGAATGGCTACACCTTC
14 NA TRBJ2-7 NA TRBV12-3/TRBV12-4 CASSLLGGGYEQYF TGTGCCAGCAGTCTCTTAGGGGGGGGGTACGAGCAGTACTTC
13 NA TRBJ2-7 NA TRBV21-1 CASSKTGSYEQYF TGTGCCAGCAGCAAGACAGGCTCCTACGAGCAGTACTTC
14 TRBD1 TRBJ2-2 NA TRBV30 CAWKGQTNTGELFF TGTGCCTGGAAGGGACAGACGAACACCGGGGAGCTGTTTTTT
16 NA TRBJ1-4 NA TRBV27 CASSLSPDRLSEKLFF TGTGCCAGCAGTTTATCGCCCGACAGGCTGAGTGAAAAACTGTTTTTT
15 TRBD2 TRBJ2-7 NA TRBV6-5 CASSFLAGESYEQYF TGTGCCAGCAGTTTTCTAGCGGGAGAAAGCTACGAGCAGTACTTC
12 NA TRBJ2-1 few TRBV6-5 CASSYTDNEQFF TGTGCCAGCAGTTATACGGACAATGAGCAGTTCTTC
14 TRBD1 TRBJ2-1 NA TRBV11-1 CASSWDRESYEQFF TGTGCCAGCAGCTGGGACAGGGAGTCCTATGAGCAGTTCTTC
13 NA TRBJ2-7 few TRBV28 CASSRDVVGEQYF TGTGCCAGCAGTAGGGACGTGGTGGGCGAGCAGTACTTC
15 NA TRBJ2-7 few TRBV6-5 CASSYSSETPYEQYF TGTGCCAGCAGTTACTCGTCGGAGACTCCCTACGAGCAGTACTTC
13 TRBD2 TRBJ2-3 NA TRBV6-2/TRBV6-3 CAIGAGMGDTQYF TGTGCCATAGGAGCGGGAATGGGAGATACGCAGTATTTT
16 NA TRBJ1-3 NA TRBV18 CASSGLERSWGNTIYF TGTGCCAGCTCAGGCCTTGAGCGTTCGTGGGGAAACACCATATATTTT
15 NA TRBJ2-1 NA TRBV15 CATSRDWGGHNEQFF TGTGCCACCAGCAGAGATTGGGGGGGGCACAATGAGCAGTTCTTC
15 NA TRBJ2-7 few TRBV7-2 CASTLLGSGAYEQYF TGTGCCAGCACCCTGCTTGGGAGTGGAGCCTACGAGCAGTACTTC
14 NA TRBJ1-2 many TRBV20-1 CSARDSPGYGGYTF TGCAGTGCTAGAGATTCGCCAGGGTATGGGGGCTACACCTTC
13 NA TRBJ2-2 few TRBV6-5 CASNSPNSGELFF TGTGCCAGCAATTCCCCCAATTCCGGGGAGCTGTTTTTT
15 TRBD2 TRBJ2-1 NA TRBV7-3 CASSLNMGGTNEQFF TGTGCCAGCAGCTTAAATATGGGGGGGACGAATGAGCAGTTCTTC